This T cell receptor (beta chain) was sequenced in a study of blood T cell repertoires in COVID-19. Trimming at V came to 6 bases and at J to 0 bases, leaving 15 bases not matched to a gene. Per germline, CDR1 ENHRY and CDR2 SYGVKD. CDR3 length: 19 amino acids. The data were produced by immunoSEQ multiplex PCR, yet TCRdb's version contains in-frame clones alone and is incomplete. The repertoire holds 100,000 to 150,000 clones, about 89% seen once, with roughly 4% in the top ten. The chain combines TRBV10-3 with TRBJ2-7; TRBD1 aligns across 12 bases. This sequence was found in a man between 60 and 75 years old with COVID-19, enrolled during active disease. Sequencing input: peripheral blood. The DNA for the CDR3 is TGTGCCATCAGAGATATACCGGGACAGGGGGCCCAAAGCTCCTACGAGCAGTACTTC. Protein: CAIRDIPGQGAQSSYEQYF.